Here is one T cell receptor (beta chain) with its context. What it binds is unknown. Time point described: sample taken at primary tumor resection. This sample is part of a study of spatial heterogeneity in lung cancer. Study findings and constraints: Intratumoral expanded alpha and beta TCR counts were found to track tumor mutation counts.

TCRdb reanalysed the 5' RACE reads using MiXCR and keeps one entry per CDR3 protein. The sample yields nearly 25,000 distinct CDR3 sequences, 8% to 10% seen once. V shed 2 bases and J shed 0 bases, with 25 bases lying between them. Germline assignment: CDR1 PRHDT and CDR2 FYEKMQ (reference sequence). The CDR3 runs to 20 residues. The V and J genes are TRBV13 and TRBJ1-2, with D possibly TRBD1 on 5 matching bases. The sequencing used lung tumor tissue, collected at surgery. This receptor was obtained from a male donor with early-stage non-small cell lung cancer. In nucleotides, the CDR3 is TGTGCCAGCAGCTTAAAGGTGAGGGCAGGGCCGATTTCATCTAACTATGGCTACACCTTC. Its translation is CASSLKVRAGPISSNYGYTF.